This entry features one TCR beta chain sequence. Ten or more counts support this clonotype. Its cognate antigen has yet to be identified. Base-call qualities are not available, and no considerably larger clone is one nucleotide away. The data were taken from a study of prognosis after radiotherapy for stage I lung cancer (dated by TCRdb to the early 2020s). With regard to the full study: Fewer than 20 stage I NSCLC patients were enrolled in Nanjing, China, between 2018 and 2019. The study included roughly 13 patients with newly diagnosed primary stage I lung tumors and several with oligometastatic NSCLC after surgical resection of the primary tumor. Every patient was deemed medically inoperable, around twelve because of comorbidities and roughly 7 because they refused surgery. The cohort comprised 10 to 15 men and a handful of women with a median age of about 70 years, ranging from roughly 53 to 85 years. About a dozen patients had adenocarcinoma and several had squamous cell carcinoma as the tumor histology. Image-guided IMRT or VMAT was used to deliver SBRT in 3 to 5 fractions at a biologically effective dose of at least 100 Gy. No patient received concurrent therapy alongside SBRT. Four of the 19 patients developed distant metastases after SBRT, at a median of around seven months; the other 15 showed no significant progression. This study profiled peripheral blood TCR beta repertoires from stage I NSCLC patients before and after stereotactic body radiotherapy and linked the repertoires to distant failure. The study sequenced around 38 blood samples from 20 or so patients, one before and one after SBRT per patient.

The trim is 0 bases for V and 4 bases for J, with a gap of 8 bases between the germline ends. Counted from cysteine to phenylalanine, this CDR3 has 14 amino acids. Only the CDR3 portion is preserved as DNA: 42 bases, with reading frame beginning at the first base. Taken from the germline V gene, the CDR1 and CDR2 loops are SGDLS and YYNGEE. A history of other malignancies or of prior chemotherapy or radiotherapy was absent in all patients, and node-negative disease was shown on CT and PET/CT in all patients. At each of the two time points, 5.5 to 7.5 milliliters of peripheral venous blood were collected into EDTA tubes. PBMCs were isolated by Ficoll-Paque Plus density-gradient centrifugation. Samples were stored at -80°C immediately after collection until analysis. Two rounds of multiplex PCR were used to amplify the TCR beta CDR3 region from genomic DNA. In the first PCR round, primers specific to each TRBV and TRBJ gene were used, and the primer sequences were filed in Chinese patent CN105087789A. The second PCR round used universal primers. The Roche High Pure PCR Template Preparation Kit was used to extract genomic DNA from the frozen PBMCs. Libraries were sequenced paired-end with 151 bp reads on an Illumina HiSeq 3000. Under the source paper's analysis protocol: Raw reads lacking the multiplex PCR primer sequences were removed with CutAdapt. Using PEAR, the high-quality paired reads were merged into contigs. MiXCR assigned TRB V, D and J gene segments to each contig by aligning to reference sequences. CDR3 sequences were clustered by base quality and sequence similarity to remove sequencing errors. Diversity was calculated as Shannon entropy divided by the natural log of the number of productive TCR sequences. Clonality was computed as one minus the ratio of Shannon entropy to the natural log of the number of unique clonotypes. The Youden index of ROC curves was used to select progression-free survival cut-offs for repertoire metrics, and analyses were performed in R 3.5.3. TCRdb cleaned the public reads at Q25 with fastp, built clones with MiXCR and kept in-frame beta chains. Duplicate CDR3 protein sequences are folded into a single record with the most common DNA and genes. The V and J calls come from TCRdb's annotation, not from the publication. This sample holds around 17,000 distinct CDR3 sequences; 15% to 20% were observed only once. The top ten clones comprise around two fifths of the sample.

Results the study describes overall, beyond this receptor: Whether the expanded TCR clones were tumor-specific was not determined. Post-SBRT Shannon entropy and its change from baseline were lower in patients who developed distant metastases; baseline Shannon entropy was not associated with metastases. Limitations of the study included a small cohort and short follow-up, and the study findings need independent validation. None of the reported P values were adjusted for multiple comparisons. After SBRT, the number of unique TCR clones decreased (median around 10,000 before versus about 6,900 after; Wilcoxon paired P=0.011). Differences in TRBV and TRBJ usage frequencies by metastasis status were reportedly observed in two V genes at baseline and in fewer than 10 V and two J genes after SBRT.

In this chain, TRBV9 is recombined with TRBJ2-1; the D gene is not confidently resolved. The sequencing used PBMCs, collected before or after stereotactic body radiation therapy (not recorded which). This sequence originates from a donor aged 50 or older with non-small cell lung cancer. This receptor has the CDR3 CASSVVSGYNEQFF. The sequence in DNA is TGTGCCAGCAGCGTAGTTTCGGGTTACAATGAGCAGTTCTTC. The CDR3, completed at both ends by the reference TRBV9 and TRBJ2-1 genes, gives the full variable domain DSGVTQTPKHLITATGQRVTLRCSPRSGDLSVYWYQQSLDQGLQFLIQYYNGEERAKGNILERFSAQQFPDLHSELNLSSLELGDSALYFCASSVVSGYNEQFFGPGTRLTVL.